The 21 T cell receptor beta chains given below trace back to one sample, sequenced in a study of blood T cell repertoires in COVID-19 (dated by TCRdb to 2019 to 2021). Preparation of the library involved the immunoSEQ multiplex PCR assay. The clones in this table, taken by TCRdb from immuneACCESS, are in-frame only. Not every clone is retained; where verified, under half of the shortfall comes from an unresolved V gene, and the cause of the rest is unknown. Across this sample there are 45,000 to 60,000 clones, with approximately 80% seen only once. Clones ranked in the top ten supply 13% of the sample. Material: peripheral blood. Receptors originate from a woman of 80 years or more with acute or convalescent COVID-19.

CDR3: CASSAMGQGSEAFF. The CDR3 coding sequence is TGTGCCAGCAGTGCAATGGGACAGGGTTCTGAAGCTTTCTTT. The chain is built from TRBV2 and TRBJ1-1, with TRBD1 matching 9 bases. V gave up 4 bases and J gave up 6 bases; unmatched junction bases: 6. CDR3 length equals 14 residues. Germline V gene sequence: CDR1 SNHLY, CDR2 FYNNEI.

The CDR3 loop is CASGQAKGNQPQHF. The DNA for the CDR3 is TGTGCCAGCGGACAGGCGAAGGGGAATCAGCCCCAGCATTTT. This rearrangement joins TRBV6-5 to TRBJ1-5; 7 bases line up with TRBD1. J gave up 4 bases and V 8 bases, and 8 bases lay outside the gene matches. Germline lookup yields CDR1 MNHEY and CDR2 SVGAGI. CDR3 length: 14 residues.

The gene calls are TRBV5-4 and TRBJ1-1; 9 nucleotides match TRBD1. The CDR3 totals 15 residues. The germline V gene encodes CDR1 SGHNT and CDR2 YYREEE (reference sequence). V shed 4 bases, J shed 1 base, and the junction held 5 bases outside the gene matches. The CDR3 nucleotides are TGTGCCAGCAGCCCACGGACAGGGGAGAACACTGAAGCTTTCTTT. Translated: CASSPRTGENTEAFF.

This chain uses TRBV10-3 with TRBJ1-4; D not resolved. The V gene lost 2 bases and the J gene lost 11 bases, with 9 bases spanning the gap. The V gene's germline CDR1 is ENHRY and CDR2 SYGVKD. The CDR3 covers 12 residues. The CDR3 sequence is CAISEKNGKLFF. The CDR3 region has the DNA TGTGCCATCAGTGAGAAGAACGGTAAACTGTTTTTT.

V and J are TRBV11-2 and TRBJ2-3; a possible D gene is TRBD1 (5 bases). This CDR3 has 16 residues. The germline V gene encodes CDR1 SGHAT and CDR2 FQNNGV. Trimming pared 5 bases from V and 8 bases from J, leaving 23 bases between. CDR3 bases: TGTGCCAGCAGCGCCGGCGGCTCTAACACAGGCGGTACGCAGTATTTT. This translates into CASSAGGSNTGGTQYF.

The chain is built from TRBV5-4 and TRBJ2-1; D is unclear. V lost 3 bases and J 0 bases, leaving 10 bases between the germline ends. Germline CDR1 SGHNT, CDR2 YYREEE (reference sequence). The CDR3 has 15 residues. CDR3 sequence reads: CASSSSDSSYNEQFF. The CDR3 nucleotides read TGTGCCAGCAGCTCCTCCGATAGCTCCTACAATGAGCAGTTCTTC.

V gene TRBV15 combines with J gene TRBJ2-5, with D tentatively TRBD2 (6 bases). V was clipped by 4 bases and J by 5 bases, with 14 bases between them. Germline-derived CDR1 and CDR2 are LNHNV and YYDKDF (reference sequence). The CDR3 spans 14 residues. In DNA form, the CDR3 reads TGTGCCACCAGCACAACCGGGACTGTGGAGACCCAGTACTTC. This gives the protein CATSTTGTVETQYF.

The V gene is TRBV5-1, the J gene TRBJ1-2, with D uncertain. Trimming pared 0 bases from V and 8 bases from J, leaving 11 bases between. CDR1 and CDR2 from the germline V gene are SGHRS and YFSETQ. The CDR3 consists of 13 residues. The CDR3, as DNA: TGCGCCAGCAGCTTGGATTCGGCGAGGGGCTACACCTTC. Amino acid sequence: CASSLDSARGYTF.

The chain joins TRBV29-1 to TRBJ1-1; 9 nucleotides agree with TRBD1. V was pared by 5 bases and J by 5 bases, with 6 bases of the junction left unmatched. The germline V gene encodes CDR1 SQVTM and CDR2 ANQGSEA. The CDR3 has 13 residues. CDR3 sequence (DNA): TGCAGCGTTCACAGGGGGCGGTGGACTGAAGCTTTCTTT. Its translation is CSVHRGRWTEAFF.

This sequence joins TRBV4-2 and TRBJ1-2; unclear D gene. Trimming took 4 bases from V and 4 from J, leaving 22 bases between them. Germline loops: CDR1 LGHNA, CDR2 YNFKEQ. This CDR3 region has 17 residues. The CDR3 DNA is TGTGCCAGCAGCCCCGAGGAGGCGCGACCTGGCGGCTATGGCTACACCTTC. It translates to CASSPEEARPGGYGYTF.

V and J are TRBV6-1 and TRBJ1-2; D gene uncertain. Germline loops: CDR1 MNHNS, CDR2 SASEGT. V shed 2 bases and J shed 4 bases, with 14 bases lying between them. This CDR3 comprises 15 residues. For the CDR3, the DNA is TGTGCCAGCAGTGAATTGGCGGGAGACACCTATGGCTACACCTTC. Encoded protein: CASSELAGDTYGYTF.

The V gene is TRBV11-3, the J gene TRBJ2-7, with TRBD1 matching 10 bases. The CDR3 sequence is 14 residues long. Germline CDR1 SGHNT, CDR2 YENEEA. With V trimmed by 5 bases and J by 3 bases, 4 bases remained unmatched. The CDR3 is CASSGRTGGYEQYF. CDR3 nucleotides: TGTGCCAGCAGCGGACGGACAGGGGGCTACGAGCAGTACTTC.

The rearrangement joins TRBV24-1 to TRBJ1-2, with 9 positions matching TRBD1. V was pared by 4 bases and J by 6 bases, with 8 bases of the junction left unmatched. This CDR3 is built from 15 residues. In germline, CDR1 is KGHDR, CDR2 SFDVKD. CDR3 sequence: CATSEPPGQGNGYTF. CDR3 nucleotides: TGTGCCACCAGTGAGCCACCGGGACAGGGAAATGGCTACACCTTC.

This clone was seen only once. Here the CDR3 reads CASTTGSSSGANVLTF. CDR3 coding DNA: TGTGCCAGCACCACAGGAAGCTCAAGTGGGGCCAACGTCCTGACTTTC. J is TRBJ2-6 and V is TRBV11-3; D perhaps matches TRBD1 (5 bases). Germline values: CDR1 SGHNT, CDR2 YENEEA. With 7 bases removed from V and 3 bases from J, the gap between germline ends came to 16 bases. This CDR3 has 16 residues.

In DNA, the CDR3 is TGTGCCAGCAGTTCTACCGGGACCCTGAGCAGGGGGAGAGGCTACACCTTC. Encoded protein: CASSSTGTLSRGRGYTF. V usage is TRBV25-1 and J usage is TRBJ1-2, with 7 bases identical to TRBD1. The V gene end was trimmed by 5 bases and the J gene end by 8 bases; junction bases not matched to a gene: 20. Germline V gene data show CDR1 as MGHDK and CDR2 as SYGVNS. The CDR3 length is 17 residues.

The DNA for the CDR3 is TGTGCCAGCAGCGCATTGGACAGGAACACTGAAGCTTTCTTT. This translates into CASSALDRNTEAFF. The V and J genes are TRBV3-1 (or the pseudogene TRBV3-2) and TRBJ1-1; D possibly corresponds to TRBD1 (6 bases). With 5 bases removed from V and 1 base from J, the gap between germline ends came to 11 bases. The CDR3 extends over 14 amino acids. Germline V gene lookup returns CDR1 LGHDT and CDR2 YNNKEL (reference sequence).

This sequence joins TRBV5-1 and TRBJ1-6; TRBD1 is a possible D gene (6 bases). V lost 1 base to trimming and J lost 9 bases, with 14 bases between them. Germline values: CDR1 SGHRS, CDR2 YFSETQ. This CDR3 is 15 amino acids long. The CDR3 loop is CASSLSQGEGSPLHF. CDR3 DNA: TGCGCCAGCAGCTTGTCACAGGGTGAAGGTTCACCCCTCCACTTT.

The chain is built from TRBV7-9 and TRBJ1-2, with 8 bases aligning to TRBD1. After removal of 3 bases from V and 3 bases from J, the junction contained 3 bases not matched to a gene. Germline V gene lookup returns CDR1 SEHNR and CDR2 FQNEAQ (reference sequence). The CDR3 sequence is 14 residues long. The CDR3 sequence: CASSLTGDHYGYTF. In DNA form, the CDR3 reads TGTGCCAGCAGCTTGACAGGGGACCACTATGGCTACACCTTC. Full variable domain (missing parts from reference TRBV7-9 and TRBJ1-2): DTGVSQNPRHKITKRGQNVTFRCDPISEHNRLYWYRQTLGQGPEFLTYFQNEAQLEKSRLLSDRFSAERPKGSFSTLEIQRTEQGDSAMYLCASSLTGDHYGYTFGSGTRLTVV.

The chain employs TRBV11-3 and TRBJ2-3; 7 bases match TRBD2. Germline trimming cut 4 bases from V and 4 bases from J; bases unmatched to any gene: 11. CDR3 length equals 16 residues. The germline V gene encodes CDR1 SGHNT and CDR2 YENEEA. CDR3 nucleotides: TGTGCCAGCAGCTCCTCCGGATGGGGGAGGGCAGATACGCAGTATTTT. This sequence encodes CASSSSGWGRADTQYF.

The chain uses TRBV3-1 (or the pseudogene TRBV3-2) and TRBJ2-1, with 10 bases aligning to TRBD2. Looked up from germline, CDR1 is LGHDT and CDR2 is YNNKEL (reference sequence). This CDR3 has 15 amino acids. Trimming took 5 bases from V and 0 from J; bases not matched to a gene: 1. The CDR3 region is CASSASGGSYNEQFF. The CDR3 DNA follows: TGTGCCAGCAGCGCTAGCGGGGGCTCCTACAATGAGCAGTTCTTC.

This chain uses TRBV18 with TRBJ2-5; D is possibly TRBD2 (6 bases). The CDR3 spans 15 residues. Germline V gene lookup returns CDR1 KGHSH and CDR2 LQKENI. The germline V and J ends were trimmed by 2 bases and 5 bases, with 15 bases remaining between them. The CDR3 DNA follows: TGTGCCAGCTCACCAGCGACGGGGAGGCAGGAGACCCAGTACTTC. Amino acid sequence: CASSPATGRQETQYF.